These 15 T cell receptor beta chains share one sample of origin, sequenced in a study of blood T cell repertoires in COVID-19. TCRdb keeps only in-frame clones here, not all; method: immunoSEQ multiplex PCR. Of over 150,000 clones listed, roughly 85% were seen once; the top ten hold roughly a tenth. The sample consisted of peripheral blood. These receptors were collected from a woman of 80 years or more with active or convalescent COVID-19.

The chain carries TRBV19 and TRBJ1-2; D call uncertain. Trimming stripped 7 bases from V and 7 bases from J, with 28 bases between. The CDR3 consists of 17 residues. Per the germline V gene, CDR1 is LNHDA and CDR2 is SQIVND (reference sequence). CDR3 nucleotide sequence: TGTGCCAGTACCTTAATCGAGACCCCAGGTCGAGCCCTTGGCTACACCTTC. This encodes CASTLIETPGRALGYTF. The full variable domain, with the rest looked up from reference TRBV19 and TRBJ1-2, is DGGITQSPKYLFRKEGQNVTLSCEQNLNHDAMYWYRQDPGQGLRLIYYSQIVNDFQKGDIAEGYSVSREKKESFPLTVTSAQKNPTAFYLCASTLIETPGRALGYTFGSGTRLTVV.

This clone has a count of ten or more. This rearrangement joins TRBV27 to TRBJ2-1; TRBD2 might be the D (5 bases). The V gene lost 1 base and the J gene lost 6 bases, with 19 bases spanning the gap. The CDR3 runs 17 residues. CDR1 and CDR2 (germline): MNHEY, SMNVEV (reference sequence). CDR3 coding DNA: TGTGCCAGCAGTTTATACCACCCAGGCATGGGAGTCAATGAGCAGTTCTTC. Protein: CASSLYHPGMGVNEQFF.

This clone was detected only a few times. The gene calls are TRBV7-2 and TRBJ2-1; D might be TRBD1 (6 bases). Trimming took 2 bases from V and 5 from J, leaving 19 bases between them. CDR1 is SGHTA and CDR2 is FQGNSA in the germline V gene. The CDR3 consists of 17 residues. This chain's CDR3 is CASSLKHRASANNEQFF. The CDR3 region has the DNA TGTGCCAGCAGCTTAAAACACAGGGCTTCCGCAAACAATGAGCAGTTCTTC. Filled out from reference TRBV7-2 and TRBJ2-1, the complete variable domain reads GAGVSQSPSNKVTEKGKDVELRCDPISGHTALYWYRQSLGQGLEFLIYFQGNSAPDKSGLPSDRFSAERTGGSVSTLTIQRTQQEDSAVYLCASSLKHRASANNEQFFGPGTRLTVL.

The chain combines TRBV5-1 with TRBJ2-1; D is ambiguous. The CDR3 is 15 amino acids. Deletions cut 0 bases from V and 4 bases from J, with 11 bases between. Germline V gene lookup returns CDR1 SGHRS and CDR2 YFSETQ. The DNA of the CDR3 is TGCGCCAGCAGCTTGGCCCACACCTCTTACAATGAGCAGTTCTTC. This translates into CASSLAHTSYNEQFF.

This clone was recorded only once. CDR3 nucleotides: TGTGCCAGCAGTGGGCTGAACTCTGGAAACACCATATATTTT. It codes for CASSGLNSGNTIYF. J is TRBJ1-3 and V is TRBV9, with D hard to call. The V gene lost 5 bases and the J gene lost 0 bases, with 9 bases spanning the gap. CDR3 length equals 14 residues. Germline V gene sequence: CDR1 SGDLS, CDR2 YYNGEE.

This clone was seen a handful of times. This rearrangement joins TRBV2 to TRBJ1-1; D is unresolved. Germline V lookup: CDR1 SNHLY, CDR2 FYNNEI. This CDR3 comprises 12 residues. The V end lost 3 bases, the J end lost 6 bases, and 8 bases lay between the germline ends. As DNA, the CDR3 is TGTGCCAGCAGTGAGTCCACAGCTGAAGCTTTCTTT. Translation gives CASSESTAEAFF.

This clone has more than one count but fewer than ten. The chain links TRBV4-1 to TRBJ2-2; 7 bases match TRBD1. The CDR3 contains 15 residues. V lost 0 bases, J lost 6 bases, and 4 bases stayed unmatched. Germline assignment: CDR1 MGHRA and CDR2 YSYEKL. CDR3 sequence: CASSQDQGVAGELFF. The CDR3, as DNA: TGCGCCAGCAGCCAAGACCAGGGGGTTGCCGGGGAGCTGTTTTTT.

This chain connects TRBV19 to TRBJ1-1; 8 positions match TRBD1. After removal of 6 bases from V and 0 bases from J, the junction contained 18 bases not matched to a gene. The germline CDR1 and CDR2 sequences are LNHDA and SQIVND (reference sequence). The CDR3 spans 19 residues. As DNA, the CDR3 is TGTGCCAGTAGCCTAGACGCCGGGACAGGTAGAAAGATGAACACTGAAGCTTTCTTT. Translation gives CASSLDAGTGRKMNTEAFF. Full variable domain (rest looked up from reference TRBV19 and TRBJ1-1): DGGITQSPKYLFRKEGQNVTLSCEQNLNHDAMYWYRQDPGQGLRLIYYSQIVNDFQKGDIAEGYSVSREKKESFPLTVTSAQKNPTAFYLCASSLDAGTGRKMNTEAFFGQGTRLTVV.

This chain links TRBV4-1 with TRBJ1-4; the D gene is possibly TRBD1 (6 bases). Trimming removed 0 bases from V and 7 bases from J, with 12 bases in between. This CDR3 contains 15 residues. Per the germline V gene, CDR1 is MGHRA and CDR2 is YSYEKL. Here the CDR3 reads CASSQDTGFVEKLFF. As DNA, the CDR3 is TGCGCCAGCAGCCAAGACACAGGGTTTGTTGAAAAACTGTTTTTT.

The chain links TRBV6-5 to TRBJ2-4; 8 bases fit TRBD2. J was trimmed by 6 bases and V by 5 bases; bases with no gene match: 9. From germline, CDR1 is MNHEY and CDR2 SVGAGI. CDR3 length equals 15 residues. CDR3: CASSTMVAGGNIQYF. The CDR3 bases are TGTGCCAGCAGTACCATGGTGGCGGGAGGAAACATTCAGTACTTC.

CDR3 sequence (DNA): TGTGCCAGCACCAGGGCGTATCAAGAGACCCAGTACTTC. It yields the protein CASTRAYQETQYF. V gene TRBV2 combines with J gene TRBJ2-5; D may be TRBD1 (5 bases). Germline CDR1 reads SNHLY; CDR2 reads FYNNEI. This CDR3 comprises 13 residues. V was pared by 7 bases and J by 2 bases, with 11 bases between.

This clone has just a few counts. The CDR3 DNA reads as TGTGCCAGCAGCCATGGACAGGGTGGCACTGAAGCTTTCTTT. Residues: CASSHGQGGTEAFF. J is TRBJ1-1 and V is TRBV3-1 (or the pseudogene TRBV3-2), with TRBD1 identical over 8 bases. Germline values: CDR1 LGHDT, CDR2 YNNKEL (reference sequence). Losses at the gene ends were 3 bases for V and 4 bases for J; bases not matched to a gene: 4. This CDR3 contains 14 residues.

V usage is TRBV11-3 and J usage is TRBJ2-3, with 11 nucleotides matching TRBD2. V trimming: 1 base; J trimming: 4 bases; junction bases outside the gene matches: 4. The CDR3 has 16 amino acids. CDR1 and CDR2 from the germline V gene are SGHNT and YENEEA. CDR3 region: CASSLVLAGVADTQYF. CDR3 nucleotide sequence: TGTGCCAGCAGCTTAGTACTAGCGGGAGTTGCAGATACGCAGTATTTT.

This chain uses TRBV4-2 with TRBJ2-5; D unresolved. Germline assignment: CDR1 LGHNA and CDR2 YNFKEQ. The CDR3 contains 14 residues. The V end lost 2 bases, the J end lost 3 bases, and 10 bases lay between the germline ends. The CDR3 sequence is CASSQRGTEETQYF. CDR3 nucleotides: TGTGCCAGCAGCCAAAGAGGTACCGAAGAGACCCAGTACTTC.

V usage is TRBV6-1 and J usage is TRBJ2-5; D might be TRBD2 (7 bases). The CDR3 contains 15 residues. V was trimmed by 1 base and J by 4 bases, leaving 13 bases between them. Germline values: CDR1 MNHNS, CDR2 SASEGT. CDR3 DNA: TGTGCCAGCAGTGAAGAAGGAGGGGGGGCAGAGACCCAGTACTTC. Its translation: CASSEEGGGAETQYF.